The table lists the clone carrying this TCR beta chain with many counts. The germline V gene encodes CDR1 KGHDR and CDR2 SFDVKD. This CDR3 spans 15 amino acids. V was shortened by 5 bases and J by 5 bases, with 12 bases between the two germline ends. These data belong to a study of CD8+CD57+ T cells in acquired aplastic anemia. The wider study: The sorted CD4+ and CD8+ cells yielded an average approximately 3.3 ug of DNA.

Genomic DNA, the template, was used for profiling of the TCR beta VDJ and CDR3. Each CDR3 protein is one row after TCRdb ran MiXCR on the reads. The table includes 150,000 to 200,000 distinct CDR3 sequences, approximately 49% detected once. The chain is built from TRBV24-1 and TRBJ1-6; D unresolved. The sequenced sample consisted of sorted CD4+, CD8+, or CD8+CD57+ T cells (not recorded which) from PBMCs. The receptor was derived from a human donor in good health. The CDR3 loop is CATSVVPGNNSPLHF. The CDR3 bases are TGTGCCACCAGTGTTGTTCCGGGGAATAATTCACCCCTCCACTTT.